This T cell receptor (beta chain) is drawn from a study of OX40 agonist ivuxolimab in advanced cancers. Study details: People in dose escalation had one of these cancers: hepatocellular carcinoma, melanoma, renal cell or head and neck cancer. Study observations and caveats: CD4+ and CD8+ blood T cells expanded clonally by week 6 at 0.1 to 3.0 mg/kg. CD8+ T cells (on average) carried more expanded clones than CD4+ T cells.

Germline V gene sequence: CDR1 SGHAT, CDR2 FQNNGV. The CDR3 has 16 amino acids. V shed 0 bases and J shed 3 bases, with 12 bases lying between them. Of note for this clone: What it recognizes is unknown.

The table came from immunoSEQ multiplex PCR; TCRdb's copy has only in-frame clones and leaves some out. The sample shows 55,000 to 70,000 clones, about 83% of them seen only once. The receptor's source is an adult with an advanced solid tumor such as melanoma, head and neck, liver or kidney cancer. The chain uses TRBV11-2 and TRBJ2-1; D could derive from TRBD1 or TRBD2 (5 bases each). This material consisted of CD4+ or CD8+ T cells sorted from blood, taken in a trial of the OX40 agonist ivuxolimab. CDR3 nucleotides: TGTGCCAGCAGCTTAGAAACCGGGACCCTCTACAATGAGCAGTTCTTC. Amino acid sequence: CASSLETGTLYNEQFF.